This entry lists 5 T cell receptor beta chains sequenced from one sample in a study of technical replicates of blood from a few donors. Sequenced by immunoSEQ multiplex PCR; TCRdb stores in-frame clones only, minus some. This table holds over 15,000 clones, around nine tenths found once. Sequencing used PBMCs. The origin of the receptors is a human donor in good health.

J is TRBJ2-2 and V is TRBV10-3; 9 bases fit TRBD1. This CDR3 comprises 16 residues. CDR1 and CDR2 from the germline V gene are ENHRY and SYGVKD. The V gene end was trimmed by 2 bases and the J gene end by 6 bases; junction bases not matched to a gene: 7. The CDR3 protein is CAISEPGTGKPGELFF. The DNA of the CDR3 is TGTGCCATCAGTGAGCCGGGGACAGGGAAGCCCGGGGAGCTGTTTTTT.

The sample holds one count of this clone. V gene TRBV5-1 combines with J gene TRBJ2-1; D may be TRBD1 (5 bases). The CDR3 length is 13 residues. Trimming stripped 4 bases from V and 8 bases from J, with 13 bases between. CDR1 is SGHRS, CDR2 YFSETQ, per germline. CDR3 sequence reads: CASSPTQGDEQFF. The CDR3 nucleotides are TGCGCCAGCAGCCCCACTCAGGGTGATGAGCAGTTCTTC.

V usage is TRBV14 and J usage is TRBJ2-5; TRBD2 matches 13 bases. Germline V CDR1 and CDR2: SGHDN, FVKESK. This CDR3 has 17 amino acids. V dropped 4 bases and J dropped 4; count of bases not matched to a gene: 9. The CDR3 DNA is TGTGCCAGCAGCCCGGGGACTAGCGGGACGTCTGTAGAGACCCAGTACTTC. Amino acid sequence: CASSPGTSGTSVETQYF. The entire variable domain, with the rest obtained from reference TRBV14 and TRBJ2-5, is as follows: EAGVTQFPSHSVIEKGQTVTLRCDPISGHDNLYWYRRVMGKEIKFLLHFVKESKQDESGMPNNRFLAERTGGTYSTLKVQPAELEDSGVYFCASSPGTSGTSVETQYFGPGTRLLVL.

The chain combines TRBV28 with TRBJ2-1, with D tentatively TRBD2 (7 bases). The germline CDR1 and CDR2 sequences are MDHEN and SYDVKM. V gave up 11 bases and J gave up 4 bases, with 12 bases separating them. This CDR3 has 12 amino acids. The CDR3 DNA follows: TGTGCCTCGGGGGGCAATTACAATGAGCAGTTCTTC. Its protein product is CASGGNYNEQFF.

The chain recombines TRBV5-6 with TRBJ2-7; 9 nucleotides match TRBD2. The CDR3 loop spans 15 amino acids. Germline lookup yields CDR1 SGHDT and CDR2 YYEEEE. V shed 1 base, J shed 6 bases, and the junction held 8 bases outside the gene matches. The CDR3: CASSLSALAGREQYF. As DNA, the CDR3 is TGTGCCAGCAGCTTGAGTGCCCTAGCGGGGCGCGAGCAGTACTTC.